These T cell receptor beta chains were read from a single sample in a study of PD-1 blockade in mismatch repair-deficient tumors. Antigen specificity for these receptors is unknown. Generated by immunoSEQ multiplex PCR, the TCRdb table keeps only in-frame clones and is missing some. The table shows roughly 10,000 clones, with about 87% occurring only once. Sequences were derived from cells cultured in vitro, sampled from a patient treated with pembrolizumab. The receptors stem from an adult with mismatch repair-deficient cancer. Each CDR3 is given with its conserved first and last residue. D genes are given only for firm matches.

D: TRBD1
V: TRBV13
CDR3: CASSPGTGSEQYF

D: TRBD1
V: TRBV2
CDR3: CAGETGVATDTQYF

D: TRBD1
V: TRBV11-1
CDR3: CASSLGQGAKQYF

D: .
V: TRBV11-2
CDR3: CASSLFGGGELFF

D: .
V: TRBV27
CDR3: CASSLYATGNTEAFF

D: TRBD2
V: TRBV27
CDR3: CASSGAGLPLETQYF

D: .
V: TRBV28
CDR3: CASSADRLAKNIQYF

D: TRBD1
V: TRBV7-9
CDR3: CASSLEGTGYSPLHF

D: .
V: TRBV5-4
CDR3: CASSIQNTGELFF

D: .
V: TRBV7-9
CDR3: CASSHGRDPWFWNEQFF

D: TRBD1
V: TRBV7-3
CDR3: CASSLQGTERYEQYF

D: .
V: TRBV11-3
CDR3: CASSLGILGGENWEDGYTF

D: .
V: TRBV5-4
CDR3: CASSLNVQGHSPLHF

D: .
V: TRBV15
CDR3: CATSREPGPNTEAFF

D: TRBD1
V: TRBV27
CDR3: CASSLSPGTGGNTEAFF

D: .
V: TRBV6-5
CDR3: CASSTSYTGELFF

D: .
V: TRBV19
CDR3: CASSPGLYGQETQYF

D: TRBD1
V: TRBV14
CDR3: CASSQDLGQGPLNYGYTF

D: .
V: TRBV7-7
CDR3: CASSERGETQYF

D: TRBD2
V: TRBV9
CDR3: CASSPPSGSIYEQYF

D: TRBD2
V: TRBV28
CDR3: CASSPLTSGRAFNIQYF

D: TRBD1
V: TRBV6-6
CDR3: CASSKTGVGYTF

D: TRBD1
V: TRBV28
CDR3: CASSLGGTGVRNEQFF

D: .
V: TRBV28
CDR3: CASTQNPYSYEQYF

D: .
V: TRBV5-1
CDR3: CASSFWQAIGEQYF

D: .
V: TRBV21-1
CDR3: CASSERPPGRHYGYTF

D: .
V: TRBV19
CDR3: CASSEDSGFPSNQPQHF

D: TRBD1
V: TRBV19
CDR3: CASTNTGQGRYEQYF

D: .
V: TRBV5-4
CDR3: CASSYSTAGGYTF

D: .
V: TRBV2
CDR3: CASSAQGRGPYEQYF

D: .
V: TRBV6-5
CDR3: CASRPALVANTQYF

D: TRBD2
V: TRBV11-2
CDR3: CASSIAGGPYEQYF

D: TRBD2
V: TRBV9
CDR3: CASSVLAESYNEQFF

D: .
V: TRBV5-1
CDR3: CASSLARLSGANVLTF

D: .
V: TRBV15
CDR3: CATSRKDSWIYEQYF

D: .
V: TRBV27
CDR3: CASSPPGSYEQYF

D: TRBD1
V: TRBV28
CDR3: CASRQGGANYGYTF

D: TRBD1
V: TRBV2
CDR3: CASSYSGTGSADTQYF

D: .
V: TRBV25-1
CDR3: CASSRWDAAYEQYF

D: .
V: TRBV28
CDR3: CASSLHPRGTGNTIYF

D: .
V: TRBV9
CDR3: CASSARVAPYEQYF

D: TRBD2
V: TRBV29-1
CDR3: CSVRVTSGSSEQYF

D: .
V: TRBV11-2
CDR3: CASSPRGGTTYTGELFF

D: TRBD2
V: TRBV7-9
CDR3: CASSSRTSGSFDEQFF

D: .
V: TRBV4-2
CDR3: CASSQELKTHGYTF